This TCR beta chain is drawn from a study of T cell clonality in common variable immunodeficiency. Study observations and caveats: T cell subpopulation sequencing would be needed to explain CVID clonality.

Germline-derived CDR1 and CDR2 are SGHAT and FQNNGV. V dropped 5 bases and J dropped 3 bases, with 11 bases sitting between them. The CDR3 has 13 amino acids. Some clones are missing from TCRdb's copy, which holds only in-frame ones; the method was immunoSEQ multiplex PCR. Listed for the sample are approximately 50,000 clones, none seen a single time. The sample holds a few counts of this clone. The antigen remains unidentified. The sequenced fragment ends 3 residues before the CDR3 boundary, so the rest is inferred from the germline J gene. The chain employs TRBV11-2 and TRBJ2-7, with D perhaps TRBD2 (5 bases). The specimen was peripheral blood mononuclear cells. This TCR came from a person aged 18 to 70 in good health. CDR3 DNA, as far as it was read: TGTGCCAGCAGCCCGGGGAGCGGCTACGAG. Translation: CASSPGSGYE. The full CDR3 reads CASSPGSGYEQYF.